This entry lists 24 T cell receptor beta chains sequenced from one sample in a study of shared clonotypes between healthy human individuals. Profiled with immunoSEQ multiplex PCR; TCRdb holds only in-frame clones, not every one. The sample has about 500,000 clones, roughly four fifths seen once; the top ten hold 12%. The source material was PBMCs. These receptors were taken from a woman aged 40 to 55 in good health. Some clones in this sample may be carry-over from other donors' samples.

The J gene is TRBJ2-2, the V gene TRBV7-3, with 7 bases matching TRBD2. V was clipped by 2 bases and J by 5 bases; unmatched bases: 11. This CDR3 has 17 amino acids. Germline V lookup: CDR1 SGHTA, CDR2 FQGTGA. CDR3 residues: CASSLLGKRGPTGELFF. CDR3 in DNA: TGTGCCAGCAGCTTATTAGGGAAGCGGGGCCCTACCGGGGAGCTGTTTTTT.

For this clone: It differs at one base from a far larger clone, so likely a read error. This chain joins TRBV29-1 and TRBJ2-2; 7 bases are a match to TRBD1. With 7 bases clipped from V and 3 bases from J, the junction kept 5 bases outside the gene matches. The CDR3 has 13 amino acids. Looked up from germline, CDR1 is SQVTM and CDR2 is ANQGSEA. CDR3 region: CSAGTEDTGELFF. CDR3 nucleotide sequence: TGCAGCGCTGGGACAGAGGACACCGGGGAGCTGTTTTTT.

This clone was found a few times. The chain has TRBV5-6 and TRBJ2-5; D is possibly TRBD1 or TRBD2 (5 bases each). The V end was cut by 4 bases, the J end by 4 bases, with 11 bases between. The CDR3 runs to 13 residues. The germline V gene has CDR1 SGHDT and CDR2 YYEEEE. DNA for the CDR3: TGTGCCAGCAGCCCGGGACCCCTAGAGACCCAGTACTTC. Translation: CASSPGPLETQYF.

As regards this clone: Other DNA sequences of this sample code for an identical CDR3. V and J are TRBV9 and TRBJ1-1; D unclear. V lost 0 bases and J lost 0, with 6 bases in between. Per the germline V gene, CDR1 is SGDLS and CDR2 is YYNGEE. The CDR3 totals 14 residues. The DNA of the CDR3 is TGTGCCAGCAGCGTAGCCGGAATGAACACTGAAGCTTTCTTT. Encoded protein: CASSVAGMNTEAFF.

The chain links TRBV5-4 to TRBJ2-5, with TRBD2 matching over 8 bases. V gave up 4 bases and J gave up 1 base; unmatched junction bases: 3. The CDR3 is made up of 14 amino acids. CDR1 and CDR2 from the germline V gene are SGHNT and YYREEE (reference sequence). CDR3 sequence: CASSPGGGQETQYF. The CDR3, as DNA: TGTGCCAGCAGCCCGGGGGGGGGCCAAGAGACCCAGTACTTC. The whole variable domain, filled in from reference TRBV5-4 and TRBJ2-5, reads ETGVTQSPTHLIKTRGQQVTLRCSSQSGHNTVSWYQQALGQGPQFIFQYYREEENGRGNFPPRFSGLQFPNYSSELNVNALELDDSALYLCASSPGGGQETQYFGPGTRLLVL.

The chain carries TRBV7-9 and TRBJ2-5; 8 nucleotides agree with TRBD2. This CDR3 contains 17 residues. The J segment lost 0 bases and the V segment lost 3 bases, leaving 9 bases of the junction unmatched. The germline V gene encodes CDR1 SEHNR and CDR2 FQNEAQ (reference sequence). The CDR3 loop reads CASSFQVGLAHQETQYF. CDR3 DNA sequence: TGTGCCAGCAGCTTCCAAGTAGGACTAGCCCACCAAGAGACCCAGTACTTC.

This clone was found once. One base away lies a much larger clone, so this may be a sequencing read error. The J gene is TRBJ2-5, the V gene TRBV7-2; TRBD2 is a possible D gene (6 bases). Matching the DNA end better, TRBJ2-7 makes the J call doubtful. Germline assignment: CDR1 SGHTA and CDR2 FQGNSA. The CDR3 runs to 17 residues. In DNA, the CDR3 is TGTACCAGCAGCTTACCCGAGGAGGGACTTCTAACCTACGAGCAGTACTTC. Protein sequence: CTSSLPEEGLLTYEQYF.

This chain links TRBV7-2 with TRBJ1-1, with a possible D match to TRBD1 (6 bases). V lost 5 bases and J lost 1, with 14 bases in between. The CDR3 has 15 amino acids. Germline CDR1 reads SGHTA; CDR2 reads FQGNSA. The CDR3 DNA follows: TGTGCCAGCAGCCGTCGGGGGACAACGAACACTGAAGCTTTCTTT. Encoded protein: CASSRRGTTNTEAFF.

As concerns this clone: A read error is the likely source, as a far larger clone sits one nucleotide away. The chain carries TRBV30 and TRBJ1-5; the D gene is possibly TRBD1 (6 bases). Trimming stripped 2 bases from V and 7 bases from J, with 12 bases between. Per the germline V gene, CDR1 is GTSNPN and CDR2 is SVGIG (reference sequence). This CDR3 comprises 13 residues. For the CDR3, the DNA is TGTGCCTGGAGTAGGGGGAACAGGCAGCCCCAGCATTTT. Translating it yields CAWSRGNRQPQHF.

This clone was counted only a few times. A far larger clone is one base from this, pointing to a likely read error. J is TRBJ1-1 and V is TRBV30, with D perhaps matching TRBD1 (6 bases). V was clipped by 3 bases and J by 3 bases, with 17 bases between them. CDR1 is GTSNPN and CDR2 is SVGIG in the germline V gene (reference sequence). CDR3 length: 15 residues. In DNA form, the CDR3 reads TGTGCCTGGAGCCTTGGACAGAAAAAGGACACTGAAGCTTTCTTT. It codes for CAWSLGQKKDTEAFF.

This clone was counted a few times. With only one base between it and a far larger clone, this is likely a read error. The chain is built from TRBV7-9 and TRBJ2-6, with 10 bases lining up with TRBD1. Germline-derived CDR1 and CDR2 are SEHNR and FQNEAQ (reference sequence). J was trimmed by 4 bases and V by 8 bases; bases with no gene match: 14. The CDR3 contains 18 residues. CDR3 nucleotide sequence: TGTGCCAGCGGCCAAAGGGACAGGGGCGGTAAAGGGGCCAACGTCCTGACTTTC. It specifies CASGQRDRGGKGANVLTF.

The chain uses TRBV7-9 and TRBJ2-7; 9 positions agree with TRBD1. Trimming at V came to 1 base and at J to 3 bases, leaving 1 base not matched to a gene. This CDR3 is 14 amino acids long. The V gene's germline CDR1 is SEHNR and CDR2 FQNEAQ (reference sequence). CDR3 protein: CASSLGGQGYEQYF. CDR3 nucleotide sequence: TGTGCCAGCAGCTTAGGGGGACAGGGCTACGAGCAGTACTTC. Combining the CDR3 with reference TRBV7-9 and TRBJ2-7 gives the whole variable domain DTGVSQNPRHKITKRGQNVTFRCDPISEHNRLYWYRQTLGQGPEFLTYFQNEAQLEKSRLLSDRFSAERPKGSFSTLEIQRTEQGDSAMYLCASSLGGQGYEQYFGPGTRLTVT.

The rearrangement joins TRBV28 to TRBJ1-2; 7 nucleotides match TRBD1. The CDR3 is 15 residues long. The germline gives CDR1 MDHEN, CDR2 SYDVKM. The trim removed 2 bases at V and 3 bases at J, leaving 6 bases unmatched. As DNA, the CDR3 is TGTGCCAGCAGTTTACGGGCAGGGGGTGACTATGGCTACACCTTC. Protein: CASSLRAGGDYGYTF.

The chain links TRBV27 to TRBJ2-2, with TRBD2 identical over 8 bases. The CDR3 consists of 15 residues. With 3 bases clipped from V and 5 bases from J, the junction kept 5 bases outside the gene matches. CDR1 is MNHEY and CDR2 is SMNVEV in the germline V gene (reference sequence). This chain's CDR3 is CASSFHGRETGELFF. The CDR3 nucleotides read TGTGCCAGCAGTTTCCACGGGAGGGAGACCGGGGAGCTGTTTTTT.

The CDR3 here is CAISESIPGYSTDTQYF. The CDR3 DNA follows: TGTGCCATCAGTGAGTCGATTCCAGGGTACAGCACAGATACGCAGTATTTT. The chain uses TRBV10-3 and TRBJ2-3, with D possibly TRBD1 on 5 matching bases. Trimming removed 0 bases from V and 0 bases from J, with 13 bases in between. CDR1 is ENHRY and CDR2 is SYGVKD in the germline V gene. CDR3 size: 17 residues.

The rearrangement links TRBV10-3 to TRBJ2-7; no clear D. The CDR3 is 12 amino acids. V was shortened by 6 bases and J by 6 bases, with 12 bases between the two germline ends. Germline V gene sequence: CDR1 ENHRY, CDR2 SYGVKD. CDR3 sequence: CAIRDGFREQYF. Here the CDR3 DNA reads TGTGCCATCAGGGACGGCTTTCGCGAGCAGTACTTC.

The chain links TRBV30 to TRBJ2-7; tentatively, D is TRBD2 (6 bases). The ends were cut back, 2 bases at V and 0 bases at J, with 17 bases in the middle. The length of the CDR3 is 16 residues. Germline V CDR1 and CDR2: GTSNPN, SVGIG (reference sequence). The CDR3 loop is CAWSSPERAFSYEQYF. The CDR3 DNA follows: TGTGCCTGGAGTTCCCCTGAGCGGGCTTTCTCCTACGAGCAGTACTTC.

This clone was seen a single time. Given a far larger clone just one base away, this is likely a sequencing read error. The genes are TRBV6-5 and TRBJ1-4; D unresolved. The CDR3 sequence is 15 residues long. Germline assignment: CDR1 MNHEY and CDR2 SVGAGI. The CDR3, as DNA: TGTGCCAACTCACAGTTATTTGTCACTAATGATAAACTGTTTTTT. Protein sequence: CANSQLFVTNDKLFF.

The chain employs TRBV7-9 and TRBJ1-5; D is uncertain. The CDR3 spans 14 residues. V lost 1 base and J lost 3, with 7 bases in between. Germline CDR1 reads SEHNR; CDR2 reads FQNEAQ (reference sequence). The CDR3 sequence: CASSLVGYNQPQHF. The CDR3 bases are TGTGCCAGCAGCTTAGTGGGATACAATCAGCCCCAGCATTTT.

In this sample, this clone turned up many times. The V call is TRBV5-1, the J call TRBJ1-4; D perhaps matches TRBD1 (6 bases). V was shortened by 3 bases and J by 6 bases, with 15 bases between the two germline ends. Germline V CDR1 and CDR2: SGHRS, YFSETQ. The CDR3 runs 15 residues. The DNA for the CDR3 is TGCGCCAGCAGCTCGGGGTCCGGGGGCGATGAAAAACTGTTTTTT. Translation gives CASSSGSGGDEKLFF.

A remark on this clone: A far bigger clonotype differs at one base, so this is likely a read error. The chain recombines TRBV30 with TRBJ2-3; no firm D call. The germline CDR1 and CDR2 sequences are GTSNPN and SVGIG (reference sequence). CDR3 length: 12 amino acids. CDR3 residues: CARSTSTDTQYF. CDR3 in DNA: TGTGCCCGGAGTACTAGCACAGATACGCAGTATTTT.

The chain employs TRBV27 and TRBJ2-7, with 12 bases that match TRBD2. This CDR3 comprises 15 residues. Germline V gene sequence: CDR1 MNHEY, CDR2 SMNVEV (reference sequence). The J segment lost 2 bases and the V segment lost 5 bases, leaving 4 bases of the junction unmatched. CDR3 sequence (DNA): TGTGCCAGCAGTCCGACTAGCGGGAGTCCCTACGAGCAGTACTTC. As protein: CASSPTSGSPYEQYF.

In this sample, this clone turned up once. A junction boundary mismatches the germline segment, possibly from a read error. The gene calls are TRBV4-2 and TRBJ2-5, with D uncertain. The length of the CDR3 is 14 residues. Germline CDR1 reads LGHNA; CDR2 reads YNFKEQ. The CDR3 loop is CASSQDRASLTPDF. The CDR3 DNA reads as TGTGCCAGCAGCCAAGATAGGGCCTCATTGACGCCCGACTTC.

The chain recombines TRBV27 with TRBJ1-1; D unclear. The V end was cut by 2 bases, the J end by 7 bases, with 14 bases between. The CDR3 extends over 14 amino acids. CDR1 and CDR2 (germline): MNHEY, SMNVEV (reference sequence). The CDR3 bases are TGTGCCAGCAGTTTAAGTCGAGAATTACGTGAAGCTTTCTTT. Protein: CASSLSRELREAFF.